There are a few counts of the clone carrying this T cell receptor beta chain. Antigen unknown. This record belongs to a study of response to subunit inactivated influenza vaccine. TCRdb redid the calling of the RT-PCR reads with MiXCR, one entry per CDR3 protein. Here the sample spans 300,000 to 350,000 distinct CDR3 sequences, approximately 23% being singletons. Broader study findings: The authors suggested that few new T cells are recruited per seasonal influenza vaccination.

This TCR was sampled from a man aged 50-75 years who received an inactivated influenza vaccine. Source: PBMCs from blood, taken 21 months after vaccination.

DNA of the CDR3: TGTGCCAGCAGCATTTCTACTTCTTTAGGGGCGACTGAGCAGTTCTTC. Its protein product is CASSISTSLGATEQFF. This sequence joins TRBV7-8 and TRBJ2-1; D is perhaps TRBD1 (5 bases). The CDR3 loop spans 16 amino acids. Trimming removed 5 bases from V and 9 bases from J, with 23 bases in between. Per the germline V gene, CDR1 is SGHVS and CDR2 is FQNEAQ.